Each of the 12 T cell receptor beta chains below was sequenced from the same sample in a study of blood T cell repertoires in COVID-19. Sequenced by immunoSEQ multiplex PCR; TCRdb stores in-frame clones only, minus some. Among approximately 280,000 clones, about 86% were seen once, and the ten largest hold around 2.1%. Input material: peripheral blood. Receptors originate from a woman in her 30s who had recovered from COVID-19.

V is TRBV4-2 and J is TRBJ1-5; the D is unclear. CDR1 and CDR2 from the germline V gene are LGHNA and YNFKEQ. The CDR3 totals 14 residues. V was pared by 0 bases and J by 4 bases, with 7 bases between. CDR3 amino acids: CASSQEGGNQPQHF. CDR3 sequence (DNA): TGTGCCAGCAGCCAAGAGGGCGGGAATCAGCCCCAGCATTTT.

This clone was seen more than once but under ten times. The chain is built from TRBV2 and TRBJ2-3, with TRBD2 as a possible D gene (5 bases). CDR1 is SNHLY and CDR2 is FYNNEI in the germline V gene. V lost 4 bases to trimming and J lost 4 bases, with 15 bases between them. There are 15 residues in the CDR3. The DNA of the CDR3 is TGTGCCAGCAGTGTCCTAGCATTTACCGCAGATACGCAGTATTTT. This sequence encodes CASSVLAFTADTQYF.

CDR3 in DNA: TGTGCCAGCAGTTTTTCGCCTAGCGGGAGCGAGAATGAGCAGTTCTTC. Translating it yields CASSFSPSGSENEQFF. V is TRBV28 and J is TRBJ2-1; 10 bases match TRBD2. The CDR3 has 16 amino acids. Germline-derived CDR1 and CDR2 are MDHEN and SYDVKM. Losses at the gene ends were 3 bases for V and 7 bases for J; bases not matched to a gene: 9. Full variable domain (missing parts from reference TRBV28 and TRBJ2-1): DVKVTQSSRYLVKRTGEKVFLECVQDMDHENMFWYRQDPGLGLRLIYFSYDVKMKEKGDIPEGYSVSREKKERFSLILESASTNQTSMYLCASSFSPSGSENEQFFGPGTRLTVL.

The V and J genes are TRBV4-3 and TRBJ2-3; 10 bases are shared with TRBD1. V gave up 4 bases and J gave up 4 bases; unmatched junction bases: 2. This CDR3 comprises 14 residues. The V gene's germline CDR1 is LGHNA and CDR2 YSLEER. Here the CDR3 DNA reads TGCGCCAGCAGCCCAGACAGGGGGCCAGATACGCAGTATTTT. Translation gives CASSPDRGPDTQYF.

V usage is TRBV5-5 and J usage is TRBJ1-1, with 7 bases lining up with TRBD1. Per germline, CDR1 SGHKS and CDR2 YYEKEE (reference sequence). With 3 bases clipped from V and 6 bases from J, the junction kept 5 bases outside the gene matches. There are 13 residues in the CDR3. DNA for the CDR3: TGTGCCAGCAGCTCGGGACAGCTCTCTGAAGCTTTCTTT. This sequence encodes CASSSGQLSEAFF.

In DNA, the CDR3 is TGCGCCAGCAGCTTGGGCGATCACTCCTACGAGCAGTACTTC. Translation: CASSLGDHSYEQYF. The chain has TRBV5-1 and TRBJ2-7; unclear D gene. V dropped 0 bases and J dropped 0 bases, with 7 bases sitting between them. This CDR3 contains 14 residues. Germline V gives CDR1 SGHRS, CDR2 YFSETQ.

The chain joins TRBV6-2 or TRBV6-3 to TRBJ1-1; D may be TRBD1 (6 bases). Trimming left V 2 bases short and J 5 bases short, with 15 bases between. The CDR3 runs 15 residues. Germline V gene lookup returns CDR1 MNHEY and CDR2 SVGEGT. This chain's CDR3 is CASSYGQGPGTEAFF. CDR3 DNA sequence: TGTGCCAGCAGTTACGGGCAGGGGCCGGGGACTGAAGCTTTCTTT.

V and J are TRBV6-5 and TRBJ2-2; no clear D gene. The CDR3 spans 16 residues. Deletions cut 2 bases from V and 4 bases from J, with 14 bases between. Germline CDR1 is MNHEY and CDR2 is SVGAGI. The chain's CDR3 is CASSYELALSTGELFF. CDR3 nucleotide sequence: TGTGCCAGCAGTTACGAATTAGCTTTAAGCACCGGGGAGCTGTTTTTT.

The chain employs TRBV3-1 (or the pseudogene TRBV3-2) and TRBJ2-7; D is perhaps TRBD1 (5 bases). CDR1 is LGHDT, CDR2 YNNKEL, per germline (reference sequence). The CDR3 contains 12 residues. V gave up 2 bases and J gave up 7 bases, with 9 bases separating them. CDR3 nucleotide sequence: TGTGCCAGCAGCCAAAAAGGGGCAGAGCAGTACTTC. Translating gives CASSQKGAEQYF.

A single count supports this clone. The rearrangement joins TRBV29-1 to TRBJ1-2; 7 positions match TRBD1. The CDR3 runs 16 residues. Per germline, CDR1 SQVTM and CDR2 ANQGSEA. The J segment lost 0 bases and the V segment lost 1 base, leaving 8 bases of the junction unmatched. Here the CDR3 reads CSVEVALGTANYGYTF. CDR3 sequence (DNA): TGCAGCGTTGAAGTCGCGCTCGGGACAGCTAACTATGGCTACACCTTC.

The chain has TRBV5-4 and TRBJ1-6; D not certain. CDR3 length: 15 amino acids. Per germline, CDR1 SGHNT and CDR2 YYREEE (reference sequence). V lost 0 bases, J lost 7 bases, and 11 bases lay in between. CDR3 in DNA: TGTGCCAGCAGCTTGGATTTGGGCAGGAATTCACCCCTCCACTTT. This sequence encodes CASSLDLGRNSPLHF.

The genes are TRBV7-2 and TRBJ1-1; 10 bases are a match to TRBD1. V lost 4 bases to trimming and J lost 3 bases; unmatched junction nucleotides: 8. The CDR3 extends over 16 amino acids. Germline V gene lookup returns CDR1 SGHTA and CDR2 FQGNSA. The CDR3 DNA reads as TGTGCCAGCAGCTGGACAGGGGGAAAGTTGGACACTGAAGCTTTCTTT. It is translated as CASSWTGGKLDTEAFF.